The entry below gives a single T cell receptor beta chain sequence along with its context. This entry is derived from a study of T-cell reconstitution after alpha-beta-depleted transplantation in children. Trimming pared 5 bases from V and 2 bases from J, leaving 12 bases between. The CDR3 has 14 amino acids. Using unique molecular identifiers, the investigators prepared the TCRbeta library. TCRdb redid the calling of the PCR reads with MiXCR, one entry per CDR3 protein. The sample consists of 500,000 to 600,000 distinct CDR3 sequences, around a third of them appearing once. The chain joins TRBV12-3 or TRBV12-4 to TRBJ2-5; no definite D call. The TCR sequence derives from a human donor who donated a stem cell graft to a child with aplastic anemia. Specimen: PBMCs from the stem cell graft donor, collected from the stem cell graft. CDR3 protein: CASSQGRRQETQYF. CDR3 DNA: TGTGCCAGCAGTCAAGGTCGGAGACAAGAGACCCAGTACTTC.